The present T cell receptor beta chain was sequenced within a study of neurological immune-mediated disorders. Germline CDR1 reads SGHRS; CDR2 reads YFSETQ. Trimming took 4 bases from V and 3 from J, leaving 14 bases between them. The CDR3 is 15 residues long. TCRdb called the 5' RACE reads again in MiXCR, with one record for every CDR3 protein. The repertoire holds roughly 50,000 distinct CDR3 sequences, 20% to 30% seen once, with around 23% in the top ten. This sequence joins TRBV5-1 and TRBJ2-1, with D maybe TRBD1 (6 bases). The TCR originated in a woman aged 70-85 years in good health. What was sequenced was PBMCs. CDR3 bases: TGCGCCAGCAGCGGGACAAATCCATTCTACAATGAGCAGTTCTTC. Translating gives CASSGTNPFYNEQFF.